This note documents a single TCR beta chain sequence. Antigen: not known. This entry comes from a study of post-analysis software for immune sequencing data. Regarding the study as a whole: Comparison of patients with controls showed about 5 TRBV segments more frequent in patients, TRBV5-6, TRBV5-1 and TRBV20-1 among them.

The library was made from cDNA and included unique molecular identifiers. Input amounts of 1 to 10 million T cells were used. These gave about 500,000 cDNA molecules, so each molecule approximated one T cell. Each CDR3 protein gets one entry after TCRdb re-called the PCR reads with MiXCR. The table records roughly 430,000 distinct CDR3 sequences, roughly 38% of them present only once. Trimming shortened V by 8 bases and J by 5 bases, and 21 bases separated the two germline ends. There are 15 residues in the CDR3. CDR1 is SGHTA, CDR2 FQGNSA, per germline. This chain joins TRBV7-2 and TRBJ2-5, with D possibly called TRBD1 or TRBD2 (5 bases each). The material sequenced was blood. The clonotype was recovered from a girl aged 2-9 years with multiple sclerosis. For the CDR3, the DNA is TGTGCCAGCGGAGGATCTAGGGGTTTGTGGGAGACCCAGTACTTC. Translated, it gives CASGGSRGLWETQYF. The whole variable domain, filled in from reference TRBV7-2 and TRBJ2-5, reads GAGVSQSPSNKVTEKGKDVELRCDPISGHTALYWYRQSLGQGLEFLIYFQGNSAPDKSGLPSDRFSAERTGGSVSTLTIQRTQQEDSAVYLCASGGSRGLWETQYFGPGTRLLVL.